This TCR beta chain was captured by sequencing in a study of T cell repertoires in cytomegalovirus infection. This clonotype appeared many times. Its target is unknown. MiXCR, run by TCRdb on the reads, gives a single entry per CDR3 protein. This table has 200,000 to 300,000 distinct CDR3 sequences, approximately 8.3% appearing once. The CDR3 totals 13 residues. From germline, CDR1 is MNHEY and CDR2 SVGEGT. V lost 0 bases and J lost 7, with 9 bases in between. Study observations and caveats: The ex vivo response was dominated by HLA-C-restricted CMV-specific TCR beta clonotypes.

The clonotype was recovered from a human donor in good health (CMV status not recorded). Some clones in this sample may be carry-over from other donors' samples. Sequenced material: PBMCs. The chain couples TRBV6-2 or TRBV6-3 to TRBJ1-1; tentatively, D is TRBD1 (6 bases). CDR3 protein: CASSYSWTVEAFF. The CDR3 DNA sequence: TGTGCCAGCAGTTACTCGTGGACAGTTGAAGCTTTCTTT.